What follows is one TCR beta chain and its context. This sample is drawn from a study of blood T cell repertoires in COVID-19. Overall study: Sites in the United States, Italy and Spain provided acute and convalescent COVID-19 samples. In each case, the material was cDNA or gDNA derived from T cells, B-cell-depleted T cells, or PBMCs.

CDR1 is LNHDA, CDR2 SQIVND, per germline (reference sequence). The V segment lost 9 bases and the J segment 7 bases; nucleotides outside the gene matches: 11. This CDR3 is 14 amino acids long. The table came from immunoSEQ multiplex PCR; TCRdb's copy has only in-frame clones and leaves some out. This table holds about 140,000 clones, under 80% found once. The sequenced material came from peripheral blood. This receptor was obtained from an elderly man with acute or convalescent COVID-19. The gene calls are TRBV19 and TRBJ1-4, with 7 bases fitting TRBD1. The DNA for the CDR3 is TGTGCCAGATTACAAGGGGGCGCGAGTGAAAAACTGTTTTTT. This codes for CARLQGGASEKLFF.